Listed below are T cell receptor beta chains from one sample, sequenced in a study of blood T cell repertoires in COVID-19. The method was immunoSEQ multiplex PCR; TCRdb's version includes in-frame clones alone and lacks a portion of them. In the table there are hundreds of thousands of clones, 80% to 90% of which are singletons. Sample: peripheral blood. These receptors were taken from a woman older than 75 with acute or convalescent COVID-19. Each CDR3 is given with its conserved first and last residue. Fields, in order: J gene, V gene, clone size, CDR3 length, D gene, CDR3 DNA, CDR3 protein. A D gene is named only where the DNA matches it firmly. Clone size is given for some rows only: seen once, a few or many times, or a class if the clone is expanded.

>TRBJ2-3|TRBV5-1|once|17|TRBD2
TGCGCCAGCAGCCGCACCGGGACTAGCGGGTTCACAGATACGCAGTATTTT
CASSRTGTSGFTDTQYF
>TRBJ2-1|TRBV5-1|NA|14|TRBD2
TGCGCCAGCAGCCTGGGGACTAGCCTGGATGAGCAGTTCTTC
CASSLGTSLDEQFF
>TRBJ2-7|TRBV28|NA|11|NA
TGTGCCAGCAGTCGGTCCTACGAGCAGTACTTC
CASSRSYEQYF
>TRBJ2-2|TRBV6-4|NA|13|NA
TGTGCCAGCAGGCGGCAGAACACCGGGGAGCTGTTTTTT
CASRRQNTGELFF
>TRBJ2-1|TRBV5-6|few|12|TRBD1
TGTGCCAGCAGCTTGGACAGGGGGCAACAGTTCTTC
CASSLDRGQQFF
>TRBJ2-6|TRBV7-3|NA|16|TRBD2
TGTGCCAGCAGCTTAACGCGGGGGTCCGGGGCCAACGTCCTGACTTTC
CASSLTRGSGANVLTF
>TRBJ2-2|TRBV24-1|once|17|TRBD2
TGTGCCACCAGTGACACGGGACTAGCGAGGGACACCGGGGAGCTGTTTTTT
CATSDTGLARDTGELFF
>TRBJ2-7|TRBV10-3|NA|12|NA
TGTGCCATCAGTGAGTCTACTTACGAGCAGTACTTC
CAISESTYEQYF
>TRBJ2-1|TRBV4-3|once|19|TRBD2
TGCGCCAGCAGCCAAGATCAGAATAGCGGGGGGACCCAGGACAATGAGCAGTTCTTC
CASSQDQNSGGTQDNEQFF
>TRBJ2-3|TRBV27|NA|17|TRBD2
TGTGCCAGCAGTTCAGGGACTAGCGGGAGGGCCACAGATACGCAGTATTTT
CASSSGTSGRATDTQYF
>TRBJ1-1|TRBV12-5|NA|14|NA
TGTGCTAGTGGTTCCCCCCCTACCGACACTGAAGCTTTCTTT
CASGSPPTDTEAFF
>TRBJ1-3|TRBV9|NA|14|NA
TGTGCCAGCAGCGTAGATTACTCTGGAAACACCATATATTTT
CASSVDYSGNTIYF